The rows below give T cell receptor beta chains drawn from one sample of a study of cytomegalovirus exposure and HLA in healthy donors. Generated by immunoSEQ multiplex PCR, the TCRdb table keeps only in-frame clones and is missing some. The repertoire holds approximately 70,000 clones, with roughly 80% as singletons. The material sequenced was PBMCs. These receptors were taken from a woman in her thirties in good health and CMV-seronegative. CDR3s include the opening cysteine and the closing phenylalanine or tryptophan. D genes are given only for firm matches. Expanded clones get a size class; other rows say once, few or many, or leave the size out.

TRBD1,TRBV11-3,TRBJ1-3,NA,CASSGRQGDTIYF,TGTGCCAGCAGCGGCCGACAGGGGGACACCATATATTTT
NA,TRBV29-1,TRBJ1-2,NA,CSVDSPNYGYTF,TGCAGCGTCGACAGTCCTAACTATGGCTACACCTTC
TRBD1,TRBV19,TRBJ1-5,few,CASSPRQGAHGQPQHF,TGTGCCAGTAGTCCGCGACAGGGGGCGCACGGTCAGCCCCAGCATTTT
NA,TRBV19,TRBJ2-3,NA,CASSRTSGFTDTQYF,TGTGCCAGTAGTCGGACTTCGGGTTTCACCGATACGCAGTATTTT
TRBD1,TRBV15,TRBJ1-4,NA,CATSRDQGGQGGEKLFF,TGTGCCACCAGCAGAGATCAAGGGGGACAGGGTGGAGAAAAACTGTTTTTT
TRBD1,TRBV7-9,TRBJ1-1,NA,CASSSGQGFWNTEAFF,TGTGCCAGCAGCTCAGGACAGGGGTTTTGGAACACTGAAGCTTTCTTT
TRBD1,TRBV11-3,TRBJ1-3,NA,CASSPGQVPGNTIYF,TGTGCCAGCAGCCCGGGACAGGTGCCTGGAAACACCATATATTTT
NA,TRBV28,TRBJ1-5,NA,CASSRGAVGGEPQHF,TGTGCCAGCAGCCGCGGGGCAGTAGGGGGGGAGCCCCAGCATTTT
TRBD2,TRBV7-2,TRBJ2-1,NA,CASSPQLAGTEQFF,TGTGCCAGCAGCCCACAACTAGCGGGGACGGAGCAGTTCTTC
TRBD1,TRBV5-5,TRBJ1-1,NA,CASSRTGGQGEEGEAFF,TGTGCCAGCAGCCGGACAGGGGGACAGGGGGAAGAGGGTGAAGCTTTCTTT
TRBD1,TRBV2,TRBJ2-7,NA,CASRDRASYEQYF,TGTGCCAGCAGGGACAGGGCCTCCTACGAGCAGTACTTC
NA,TRBV7-2,TRBJ1-1,NA,CASSPSYLNTEAFF,TGTGCCAGCAGCCCTAGCTACTTGAACACTGAAGCTTTCTTT
TRBD1,TRBV5-6,TRBJ1-5,NA,CASSLGTGRQPQHF,TGTGCCAGCAGCTTGGGGACAGGCCGGCAGCCCCAGCATTTT
TRBD1,TRBV16,TRBJ2-7,NA,CASSQSAPGQTYEQYF,TGTGCCAGCAGCCAATCCGCTCCGGGACAGACCTACGAGCAGTACTTC
NA,TRBV10-2,TRBJ1-6,NA,CASSGSGVATSPLHF,TGCGCCAGCAGTGGATCAGGGGTTGCAACGTCACCCCTCCACTTT
NA,TRBV28,TRBJ2-7,NA,CASSFYGTGPLEQYF,TGTGCCAGCAGTTTTTATGGTACAGGGCCCCTCGAGCAGTACTTC
NA,TRBV19,TRBJ1-2,NA,CASSIERLNYGYTF,TGTGCCAGTAGTATAGAGCGTCTTAACTATGGCTACACCTTC
TRBD1,TRBV19,TRBJ1-2,NA,CASRDRGQNYGYTF,TGTGCCAGTAGGGACAGGGGGCAGAACTATGGCTACACCTTC
TRBD1,TRBV5-5,TRBJ2-2,NA,CASSPGTADTGELFF,TGTGCCAGCAGCCCCGGGACAGCAGACACCGGGGAGCTGTTTTTT
NA,TRBV27,TRBJ1-5,once,CASSPQGSNQPQHF,TGTGCCAGCAGTCCACAGGGAAGCAATCAGCCCCAGCATTTT
TRBD1,TRBV9,TRBJ2-3,NA,CASSPGTGPSTDTQYF,TGTGCCAGCAGCCCAGGGACAGGCCCGTCCACAGATACGCAGTATTTT
NA,TRBV5-5,TRBJ2-7,NA,CASSFNREYEQYF,TGTGCCAGCAGCTTTAACAGGGAATACGAGCAGTACTTC
TRBD1,TRBV6-5,TRBJ1-1,few,CAVQGSDTEAFF,TGTGCCGTACAGGGGTCGGACACTGAAGCTTTCTTT
TRBD1,TRBV7-9,TRBJ2-3,NA,CASSLDGTGGPTDTQYF,TGTGCCAGCAGCTTAGACGGGACAGGGGGACCCACAGATACGCAGTATTTT
TRBD2,TRBV7-6,TRBJ2-1,NA,CASSLATGTSGLISYNEQFF,TGTGCCAGCAGCTTAGCCACCGGGACTAGCGGTTTAATCTCCTACAATGAGCAGTTCTTC
NA,TRBV25-1,TRBJ1-2,few,CASSEWDGSLNYGYTF,TGTGCCAGCAGTGAATGGGACGGGAGCCTTAACTATGGCTACACCTTC
NA,TRBV5-1,TRBJ2-3,once,CASSLAGGGGTDTQYF,TGCGCCAGCAGCTTGGCGGGCGGAGGGGGCACAGATACGCAGTATTTT
TRBD1,TRBV19,TRBJ2-7,NA,CASTGTALSYEQYF,TGTGCCAGTACCGGGACAGCCCTTTCCTACGAGCAGTACTTC
TRBD2,TRBV6-1,TRBJ2-7,NA,CASSDNRPRLAVNYEQYF,TGTGCCAGCAGTGATAACCGACCTCGACTAGCGGTGAACTACGAGCAGTACTTC
NA,TRBV5-1,TRBJ1-4,once,CASSQVGESEKLFF,TGCGCCAGCAGCCAGGTCGGGGAAAGTGAAAAACTGTTTTTT
NA,TRBV4-1,TRBJ1-5,NA,CASSQWAVYQPQHF,TGCGCCAGCAGCCAGTGGGCAGTCTATCAGCCCCAGCATTTT
NA,TRBV19,TRBJ1-1,NA,CASSIPLNTEAFF,TGTGCCAGTAGTATCCCATTGAACACTGAAGCTTTCTTT
TRBD2,TRBV6-4,TRBJ2-1,NA,CATQSGNTYNEQFF,TGTGCCACACAGAGCGGGAATACCTACAATGAGCAGTTCTTC
NA,TRBV7-8,TRBJ2-7,NA,CASSLTGLPEQYF,TGTGCCAGCAGCTTAACGGGACTCCCCGAGCAGTACTTC
NA,TRBV4-1,TRBJ1-4,NA,CASSQLEQGREKLFF,TGCGCCAGCAGCCAATTAGAACAGGGTCGGGAAAAACTGTTTTTT
NA,TRBV9,TRBJ2-2,NA,CASSSGTLFTGELFF,TGTGCCAGCAGCTCCGGGACACTATTCACCGGGGAGCTGTTTTTT
NA,TRBV27,TRBJ2-7,NA,CASSLGADAYEQYF,TGTGCCAGCAGTTTAGGGGCCGACGCCTACGAGCAGTACTTC
NA,TRBV25-1,TRBJ2-2,few,CASSESSTGELFF,TGTGCCAGCAGTGAATCGAGCACCGGGGAGCTGTTTTTT
NA,TRBV25-1,TRBJ2-3,NA,CASSEGGTGLVSDTQYF,TGTGCCAGCAGTGAAGGGGGTACAGGGTTAGTATCAGATACGCAGTATTTT
NA,TRBV19,TRBJ2-6,NA,CASGVAASGANVLTF,TGTGCCAGTGGAGTGGCGGCGTCTGGGGCCAACGTCCTGACTTTC
NA,TRBV4-3,TRBJ1-2,NA,CASSQDRDIYGYTF,TGCGCCAGCAGCCAAGATAGGGACATCTATGGCTACACCTTC
NA,TRBV6-6,TRBJ2-5,once,CASRGTGMGETQYF,TGTGCCAGCAGGGGGACTGGGATGGGAGAGACCCAGTACTTC
NA,TRBV6-1,TRBJ2-7,once,CASSENPGRYSYEQYF,TGTGCCAGCAGTGAAAATCCAGGGCGGTACTCCTACGAGCAGTACTTC
NA,TRBV5-1,TRBJ1-1,NA,CASSPGGWDTEAFF,TGCGCCAGCAGCCCTGGAGGTTGGGACACTGAAGCTTTCTTT
NA,TRBV19,TRBJ1-4,NA,CASSTTGLANEKLFF,TGTGCCAGTAGTACCACCGGACTGGCTAATGAAAAACTGTTTTTT